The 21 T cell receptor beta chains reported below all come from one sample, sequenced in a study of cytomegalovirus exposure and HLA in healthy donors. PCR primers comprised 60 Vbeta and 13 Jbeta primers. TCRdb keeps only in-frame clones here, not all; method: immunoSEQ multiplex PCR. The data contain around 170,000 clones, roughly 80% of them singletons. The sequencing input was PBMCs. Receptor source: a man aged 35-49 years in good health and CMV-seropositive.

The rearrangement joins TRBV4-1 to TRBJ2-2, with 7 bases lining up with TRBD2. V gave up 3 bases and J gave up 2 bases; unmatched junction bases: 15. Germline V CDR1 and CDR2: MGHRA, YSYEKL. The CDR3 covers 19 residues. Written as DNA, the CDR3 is TGCGCCAGCAGCCAGTACCCTGGGGGAACGGGGGGAAACACCGGGGAGCTGTTTTTT. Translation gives CASSQYPGGTGGNTGELFF.

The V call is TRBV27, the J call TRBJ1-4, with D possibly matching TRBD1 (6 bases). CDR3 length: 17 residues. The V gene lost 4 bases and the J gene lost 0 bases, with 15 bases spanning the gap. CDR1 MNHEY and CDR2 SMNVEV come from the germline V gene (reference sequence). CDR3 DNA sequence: TGTGCCAGCAGTTCGGGGGGCGGACCTTCAACTAATGAAAAACTGTTTTTT. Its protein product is CASSSGGGPSTNEKLFF.

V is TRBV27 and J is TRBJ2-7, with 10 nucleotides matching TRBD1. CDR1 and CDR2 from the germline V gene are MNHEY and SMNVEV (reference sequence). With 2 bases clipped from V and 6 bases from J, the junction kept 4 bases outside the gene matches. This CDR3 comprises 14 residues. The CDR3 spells CASSLLGTGAEQYF. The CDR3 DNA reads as TGTGCCAGCAGTTTACTCGGGACAGGGGCCGAGCAGTACTTC.

The CDR3 region is CASSFKYRTQETQYF. CDR3 bases: TGTGCCAGCAGTTTTAAGTACAGAACACAAGAGACCCAGTACTTC. This chain connects TRBV28 to TRBJ2-5, with D unclear. CDR1 and CDR2 from the germline V gene are MDHEN and SYDVKM. The CDR3 contains 15 residues. The V end lost 3 bases, the J end lost 2 bases, and 13 bases lay between the germline ends. Full variable domain (outside the CDR3, taken from reference TRBV28 and TRBJ2-5): DVKVTQSSRYLVKRTGEKVFLECVQDMDHENMFWYRQDPGLGLRLIYFSYDVKMKEKGDIPEGYSVSREKKERFSLILESASTNQTSMYLCASSFKYRTQETQYFGPGTRLLVL.

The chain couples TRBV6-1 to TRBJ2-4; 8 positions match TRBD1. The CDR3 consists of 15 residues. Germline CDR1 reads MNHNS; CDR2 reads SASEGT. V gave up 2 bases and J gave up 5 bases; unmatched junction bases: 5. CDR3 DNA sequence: TGTGCCAGCAGTGAATCCGGGACAGGAGAAAACATTCAGTACTTC. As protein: CASSESGTGENIQYF.

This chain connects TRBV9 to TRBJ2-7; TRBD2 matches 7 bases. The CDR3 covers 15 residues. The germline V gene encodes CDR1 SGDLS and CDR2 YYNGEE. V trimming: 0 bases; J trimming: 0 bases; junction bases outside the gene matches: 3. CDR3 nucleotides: TGTGCCAGCAGCGTAGATGCGGGGGACTCCTACGAGCAGTACTTC. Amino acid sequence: CASSVDAGDSYEQYF.

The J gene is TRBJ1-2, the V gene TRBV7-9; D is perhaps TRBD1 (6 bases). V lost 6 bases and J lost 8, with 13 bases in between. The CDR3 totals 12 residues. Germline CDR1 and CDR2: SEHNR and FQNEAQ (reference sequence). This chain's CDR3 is CASSRGAEGYTF. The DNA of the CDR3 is TGTGCCAGCAGTCGGGGGGCCGAGGGCTACACCTTC. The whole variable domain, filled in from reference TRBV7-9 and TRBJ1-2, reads DTGVSQNPRHKITKRGQNVTFRCDPISEHNRLYWYRQTLGQGPEFLTYFQNEAQLEKSRLLSDRFSAERPKGSFSTLEIQRTEQGDSAMYLCASSRGAEGYTFGSGTRLTVV.

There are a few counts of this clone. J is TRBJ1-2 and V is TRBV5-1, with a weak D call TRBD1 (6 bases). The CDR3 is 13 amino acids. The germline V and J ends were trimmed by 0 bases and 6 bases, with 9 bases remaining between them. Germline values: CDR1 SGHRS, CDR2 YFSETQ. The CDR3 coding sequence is TGCGCCAGCAGCTTGGAGGGGGGGGATGGCTACACCTTC. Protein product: CASSLEGGDGYTF. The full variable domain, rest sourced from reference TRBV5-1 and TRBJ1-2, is KAGVTQTPRYLIKTRGQQVTLSCSPISGHRSVSWYQQTPGQGLQFLFEYFSETQRNKGNFPGRFSGRQFSNSRSEMNVSTLELGDSALYLCASSLEGGDGYTFGSGTRLTVV.

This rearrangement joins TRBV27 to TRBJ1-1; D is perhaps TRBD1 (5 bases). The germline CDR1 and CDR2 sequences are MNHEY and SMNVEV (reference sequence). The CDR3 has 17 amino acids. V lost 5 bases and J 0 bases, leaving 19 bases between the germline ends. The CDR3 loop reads CASSPWPPRQLNTEAFF. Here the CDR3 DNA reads TGTGCCAGCAGTCCATGGCCCCCCCGACAGTTGAACACTGAAGCTTTCTTT.

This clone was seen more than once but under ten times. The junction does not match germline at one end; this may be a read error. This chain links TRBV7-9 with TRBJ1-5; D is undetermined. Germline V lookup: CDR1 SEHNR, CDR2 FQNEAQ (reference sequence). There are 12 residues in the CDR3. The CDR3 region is CSSSLPDQPQHF. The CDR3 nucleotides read TGTTCCAGCAGCTTACCTGATCAGCCCCAGCATTTT.

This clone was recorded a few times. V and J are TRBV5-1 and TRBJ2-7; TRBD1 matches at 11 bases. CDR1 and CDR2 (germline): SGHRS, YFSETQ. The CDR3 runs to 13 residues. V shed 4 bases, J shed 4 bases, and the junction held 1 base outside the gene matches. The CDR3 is CASSRDRGYEQYF. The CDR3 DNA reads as TGCGCCAGCAGCCGGGACAGGGGGTACGAGCAGTACTTC. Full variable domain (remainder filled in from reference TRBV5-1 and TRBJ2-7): KAGVTQTPRYLIKTRGQQVTLSCSPISGHRSVSWYQQTPGQGLQFLFEYFSETQRNKGNFPGRFSGRQFSNSRSEMNVSTLELGDSALYLCASSRDRGYEQYFGPGTRLTVT.

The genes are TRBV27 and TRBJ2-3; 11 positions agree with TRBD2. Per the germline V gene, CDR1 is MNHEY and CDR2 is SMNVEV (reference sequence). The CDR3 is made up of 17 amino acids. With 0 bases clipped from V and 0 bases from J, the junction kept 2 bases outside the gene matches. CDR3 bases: TGTGCCAGCAGTTTATCCCCTAGCGGGAGGAGCACAGATACGCAGTATTTT. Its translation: CASSLSPSGRSTDTQYF.

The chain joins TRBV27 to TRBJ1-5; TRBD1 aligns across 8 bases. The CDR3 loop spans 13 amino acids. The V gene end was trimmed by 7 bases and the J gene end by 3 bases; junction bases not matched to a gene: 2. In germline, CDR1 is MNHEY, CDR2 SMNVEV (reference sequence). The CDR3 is CASKTGVNQPQHF. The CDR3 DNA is TGTGCCAGCAAGACAGGGGTCAATCAGCCCCAGCATTTT.

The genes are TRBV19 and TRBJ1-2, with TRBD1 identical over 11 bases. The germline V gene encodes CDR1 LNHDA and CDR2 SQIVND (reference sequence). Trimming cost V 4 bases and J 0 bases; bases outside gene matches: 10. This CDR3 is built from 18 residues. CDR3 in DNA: TGTGCCAGTAGTACCGACCGGGACAGGGGGGGAGCTAACTATGGCTACACCTTC. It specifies CASSTDRDRGGANYGYTF.

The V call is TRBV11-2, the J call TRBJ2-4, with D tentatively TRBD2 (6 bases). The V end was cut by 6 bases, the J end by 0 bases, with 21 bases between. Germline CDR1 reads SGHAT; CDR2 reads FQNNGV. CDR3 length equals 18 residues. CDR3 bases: TGTGCCAGCAGACCCGCGACTATGCGGGGACTAGCCAAAAACATTCAGTACTTC. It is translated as CASRPATMRGLAKNIQYF.

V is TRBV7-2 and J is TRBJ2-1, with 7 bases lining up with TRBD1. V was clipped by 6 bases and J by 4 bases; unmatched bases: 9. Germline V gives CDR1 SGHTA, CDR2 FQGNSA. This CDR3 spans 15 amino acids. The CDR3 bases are TGTGCCAGCAGTTTAACCGGGACAGTGTACAATGAGCAGTTCTTC. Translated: CASSLTGTVYNEQFF.

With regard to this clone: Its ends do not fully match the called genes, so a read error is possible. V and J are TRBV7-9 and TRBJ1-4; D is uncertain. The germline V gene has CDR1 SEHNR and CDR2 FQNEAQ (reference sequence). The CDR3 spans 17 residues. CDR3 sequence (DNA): TGTTCCAGCAGCTTATCAGACGGTAGTAACAGTAATGAAAAACTGTTTTTT. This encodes CSSSLSDGSNSNEKLFF.

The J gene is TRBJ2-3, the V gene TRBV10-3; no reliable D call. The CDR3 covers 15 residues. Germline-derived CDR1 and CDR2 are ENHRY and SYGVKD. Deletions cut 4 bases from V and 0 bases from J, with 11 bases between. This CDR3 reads CAISGAGASTDTQYF. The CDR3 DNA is TGTGCCATCAGTGGAGCCGGAGCTAGCACAGATACGCAGTATTTT.

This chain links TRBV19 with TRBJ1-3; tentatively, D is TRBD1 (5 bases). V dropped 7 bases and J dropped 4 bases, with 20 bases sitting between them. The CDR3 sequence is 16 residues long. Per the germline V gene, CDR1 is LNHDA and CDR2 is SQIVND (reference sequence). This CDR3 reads CASNKRTGTPGNTIYF. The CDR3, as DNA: TGTGCCAGTAATAAAAGAACCGGGACTCCAGGAAACACCATATATTTT.

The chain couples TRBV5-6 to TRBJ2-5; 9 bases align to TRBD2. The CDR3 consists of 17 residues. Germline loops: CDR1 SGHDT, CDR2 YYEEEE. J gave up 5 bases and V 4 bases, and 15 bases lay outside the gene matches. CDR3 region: CASSPHDRRGGLETQYF. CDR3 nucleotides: TGTGCCAGCAGCCCCCACGACCGGCGGGGGGGCCTCGAGACCCAGTACTTC.

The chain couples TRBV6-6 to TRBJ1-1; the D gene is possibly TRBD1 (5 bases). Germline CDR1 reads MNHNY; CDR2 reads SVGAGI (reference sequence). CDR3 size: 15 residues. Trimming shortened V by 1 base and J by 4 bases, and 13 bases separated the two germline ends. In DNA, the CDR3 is TGTGCCAGCAGTTACTACTCAGGGAGGGCCACTGAAGCTTTCTTT. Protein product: CASSYYSGRATEAFF.